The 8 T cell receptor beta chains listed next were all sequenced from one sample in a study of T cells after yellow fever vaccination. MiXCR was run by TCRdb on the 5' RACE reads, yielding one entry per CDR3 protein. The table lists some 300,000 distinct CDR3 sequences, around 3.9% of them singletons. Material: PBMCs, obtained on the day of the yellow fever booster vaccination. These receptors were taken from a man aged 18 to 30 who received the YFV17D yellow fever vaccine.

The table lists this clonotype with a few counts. The DNA for the CDR3 is TGTGCCAGCAGTCCCAGACGGATCTCCTACGAGCAGTACTTC. It translates to CASSPRRISYEQYF. The chain recombines TRBV12-3 or TRBV12-4 with TRBJ2-7; D unclear. The V end was cut by 5 bases, the J end by 0 bases, with 11 bases between. CDR3 length equals 14 residues.

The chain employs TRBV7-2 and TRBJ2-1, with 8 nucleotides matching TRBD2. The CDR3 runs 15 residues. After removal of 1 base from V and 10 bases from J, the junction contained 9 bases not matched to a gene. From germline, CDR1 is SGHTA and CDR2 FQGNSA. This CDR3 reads CASSLDGLAEREQFF. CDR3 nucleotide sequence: TGTGCCAGCAGCTTAGACGGACTAGCAGAGAGGGAGCAGTTCTTC.

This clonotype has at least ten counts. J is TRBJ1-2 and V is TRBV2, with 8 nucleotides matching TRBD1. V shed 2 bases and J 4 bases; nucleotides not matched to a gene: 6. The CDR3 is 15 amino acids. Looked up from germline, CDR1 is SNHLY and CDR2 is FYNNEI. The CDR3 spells CASSELGQEGYGYTF. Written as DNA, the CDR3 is TGTGCCAGCAGTGAATTGGGACAGGAGGGCTATGGCTACACCTTC. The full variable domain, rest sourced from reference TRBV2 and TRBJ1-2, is EPEVTQTPSHQVTQMGQEVILRCVPISNHLYFYWYRQILGQKVEFLVSFYNNEISEKSEIFDDQFSVERPDGSNFTLKIRSTKLEDSAMYFCASSELGQEGYGYTFGSGTRLTVV.

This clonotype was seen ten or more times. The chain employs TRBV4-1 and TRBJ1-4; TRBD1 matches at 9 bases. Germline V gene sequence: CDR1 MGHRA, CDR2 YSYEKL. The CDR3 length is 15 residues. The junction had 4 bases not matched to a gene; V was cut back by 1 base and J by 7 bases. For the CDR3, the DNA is TGCGCCAGCAGCCAAGTACAGGGGGCCGGTGAAAAACTGTTTTTT. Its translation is CASSQVQGAGEKLFF.

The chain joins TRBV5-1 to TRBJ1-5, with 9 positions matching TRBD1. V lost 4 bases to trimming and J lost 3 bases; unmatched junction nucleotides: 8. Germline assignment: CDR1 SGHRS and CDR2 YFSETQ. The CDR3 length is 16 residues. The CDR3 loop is CASSPEGQGNNQPQHF. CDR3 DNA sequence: TGCGCCAGCAGCCCCGAGGGACAGGGAAACAATCAGCCCCAGCATTTT.

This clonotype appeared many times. The CDR3 is CATSDPRDRVGGYNSPLHF. DNA for the CDR3: TGTGCCACCAGTGATCCCCGGGACAGGGTAGGGGGTTATAATTCACCCCTCCACTTT. The chain combines TRBV24-1 with TRBJ1-6, with 9 nucleotides matching TRBD1. V shed 3 bases and J 4 bases; nucleotides not matched to a gene: 12. The germline V gene encodes CDR1 KGHDR and CDR2 SFDVKD. The length of the CDR3 is 19 residues.

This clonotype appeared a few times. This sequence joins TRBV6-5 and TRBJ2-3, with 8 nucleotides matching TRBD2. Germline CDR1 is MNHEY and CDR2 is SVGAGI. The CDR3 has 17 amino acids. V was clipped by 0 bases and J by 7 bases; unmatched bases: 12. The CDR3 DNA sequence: TGTGCCAGCAGTTACTCGCGGGCCAGCGGGGGAGGATATACGCAGTATTTT. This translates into CASSYSRASGGGYTQYF.

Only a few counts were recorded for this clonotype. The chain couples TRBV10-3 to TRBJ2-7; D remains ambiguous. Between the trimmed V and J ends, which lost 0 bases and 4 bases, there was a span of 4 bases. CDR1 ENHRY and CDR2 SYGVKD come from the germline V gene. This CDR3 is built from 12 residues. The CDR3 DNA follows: TGTGCCATCAGTGAGTCGGGATACGAGCAGTACGTC. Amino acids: CAISESGYEQYV.